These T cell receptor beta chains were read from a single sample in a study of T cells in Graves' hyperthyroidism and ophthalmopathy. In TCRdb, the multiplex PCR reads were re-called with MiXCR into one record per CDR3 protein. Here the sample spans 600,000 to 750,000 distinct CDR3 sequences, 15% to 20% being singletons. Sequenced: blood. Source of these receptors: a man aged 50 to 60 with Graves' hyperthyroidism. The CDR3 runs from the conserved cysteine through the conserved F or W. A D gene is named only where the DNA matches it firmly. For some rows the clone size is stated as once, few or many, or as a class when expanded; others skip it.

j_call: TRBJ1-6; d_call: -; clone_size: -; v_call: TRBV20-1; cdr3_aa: CSARDTSNSPLHF; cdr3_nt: TGCAGTGCTAGGGACACAAGTAATTCACCCCTCCACTTT
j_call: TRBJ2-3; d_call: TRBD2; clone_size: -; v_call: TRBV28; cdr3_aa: CATLGAGDTDTQYF; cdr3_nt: TGTGCCACCCTTGGAGCGGGAGACACAGATACGCAGTATTTT
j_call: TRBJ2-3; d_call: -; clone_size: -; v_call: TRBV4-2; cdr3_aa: CASSQAWRASTDTQYF; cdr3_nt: TGTGCCAGCAGCCAAGCATGGCGGGCCAGCACAGATACGCAGTATTTT
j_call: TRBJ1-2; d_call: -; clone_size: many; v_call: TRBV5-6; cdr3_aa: CASSLYSGKGKGYTF; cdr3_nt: TGTGCCAGCAGCTTGTACTCAGGGAAAGGAAAAGGCTACACCTTC
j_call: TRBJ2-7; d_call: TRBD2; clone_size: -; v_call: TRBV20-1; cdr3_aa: CSARHSTSGSPYEQYF; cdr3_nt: TGCAGTGCTAGACACTCGACTAGCGGGAGTCCCTACGAGCAGTACTTC
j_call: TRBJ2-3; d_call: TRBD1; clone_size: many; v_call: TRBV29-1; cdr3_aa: CSVEPGQTDTQYF; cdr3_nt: TGCAGCGTTGAACCGGGACAGACAGATACGCAGTATTTT
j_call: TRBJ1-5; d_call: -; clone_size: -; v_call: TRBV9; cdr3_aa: CASSPEGRQPQHF; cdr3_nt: TGTGCCAGCAGCCCCGAGGGAAGGCAGCCCCAGCATTTT
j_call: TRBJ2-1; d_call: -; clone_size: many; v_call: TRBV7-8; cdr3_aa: CASSPLDGATVYNEQFF; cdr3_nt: TGTGCCAGCAGCCCCTTGGACGGAGCGACGGTCTACAATGAGCAGTTCTTC
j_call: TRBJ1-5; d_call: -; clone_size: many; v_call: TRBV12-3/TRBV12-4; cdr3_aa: CASSSGGYSNQPQHF; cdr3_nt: TGTGCCAGCAGTTCCGGTGGGTATAGCAATCAGCCCCAGCATTTT
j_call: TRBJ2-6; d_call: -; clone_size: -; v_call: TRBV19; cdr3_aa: CASSPWDMGLGLGANVLTF; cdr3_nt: TGTGCCAGTAGTCCCTGGGACATGGGGCTTGGACTTGGGGCCAACGTCCTGACTTTC
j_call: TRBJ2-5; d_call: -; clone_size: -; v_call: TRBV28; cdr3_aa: CASSLYNRETQYF; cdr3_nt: TGTGCCAGCAGTTTGTACAATCGCGAGACCCAGTACTTC
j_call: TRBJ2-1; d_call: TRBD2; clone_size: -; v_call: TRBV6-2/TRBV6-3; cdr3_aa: CASSPGLWAYGLAGGGSYNEQFF; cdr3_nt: TGTGCCAGCAGTCCGGGGCTATGGGCTTACGGACTAGCGGGAGGTGGATCTTACAATGAGCAGTTCTTC
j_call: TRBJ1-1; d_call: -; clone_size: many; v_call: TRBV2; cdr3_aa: CASSAGELAEAFF; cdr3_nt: TGTGCCAGCAGTGCAGGGGAACTTGCTGAAGCTTTCTTT
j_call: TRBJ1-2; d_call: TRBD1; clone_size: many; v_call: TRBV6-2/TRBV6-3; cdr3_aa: CASSPYDRADYGYTF; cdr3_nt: TGTGCCAGCAGCCCTTACGACAGGGCGGACTATGGCTACACCTTC
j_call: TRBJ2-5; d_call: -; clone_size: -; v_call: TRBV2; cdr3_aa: CASNPGGIALQETQYF; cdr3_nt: TGTGCCAGCAACCCAGGTGGTATAGCGTTACAAGAGACCCAGTACTTC
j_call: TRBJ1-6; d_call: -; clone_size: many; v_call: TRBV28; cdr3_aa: CASSLSTGMVLHF; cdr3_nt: TGTGCCAGCAGTTTATCTACAGGGATGGTCCTCCACTTT
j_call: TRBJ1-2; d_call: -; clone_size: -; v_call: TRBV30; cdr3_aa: CAWSVTARPYGYTF; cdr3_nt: TGTGCCTGGAGTGTTACAGCCAGACCCTATGGCTACACCTTC
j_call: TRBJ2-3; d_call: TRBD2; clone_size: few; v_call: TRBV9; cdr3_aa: CASSVGASGTDTQYF; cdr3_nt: TGTGCCAGCAGCGTAGGGGCTAGCGGTACAGATACGCAGTATTTT
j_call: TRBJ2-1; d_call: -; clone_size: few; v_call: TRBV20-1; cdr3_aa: CSARMAGSYNEQFF; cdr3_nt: TGCAGTGCTAGAATGGCGGGATCTTACAATGAGCAGTTCTTC
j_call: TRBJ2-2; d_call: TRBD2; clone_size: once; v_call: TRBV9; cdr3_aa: CARSVVGGQNTGELFF; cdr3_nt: TGTGCCAGAAGCGTAGTGGGAGGGCAGAACACCGGGGAGCTGTTTTTT
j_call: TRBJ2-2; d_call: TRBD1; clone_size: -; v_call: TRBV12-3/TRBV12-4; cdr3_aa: CASSLQGAGTGELFF; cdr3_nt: TGTGCCAGCAGTTTGCAGGGGGCCGGCACCGGGGAGCTGTTTTTT
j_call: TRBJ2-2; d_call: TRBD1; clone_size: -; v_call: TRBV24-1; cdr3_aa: CATSDIGQGSRSGELFF; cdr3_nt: TGTGCCACCAGTGACATTGGACAGGGTAGTCGATCCGGGGAGCTGTTTTTT
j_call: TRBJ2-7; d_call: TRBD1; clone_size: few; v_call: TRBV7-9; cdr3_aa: CASSLAPGGNEQYF; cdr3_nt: TGTGCCAGCAGCTTAGCCCCAGGGGGCAACGAGCAGTACTTC
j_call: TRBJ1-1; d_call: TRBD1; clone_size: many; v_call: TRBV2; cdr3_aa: CASGTGWTEAFF; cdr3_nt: TGTGCCAGTGGGACAGGGTGGACTGAAGCTTTCTTT
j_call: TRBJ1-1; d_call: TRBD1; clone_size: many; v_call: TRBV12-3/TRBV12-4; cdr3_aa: CASSLWTGDTEAFF; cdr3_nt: TGTGCCAGCAGTTTATGGACAGGGGACACTGAAGCTTTCTTT
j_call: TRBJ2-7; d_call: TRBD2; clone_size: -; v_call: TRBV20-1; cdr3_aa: CSAPGTSGTYEQYF; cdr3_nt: TGCAGTGCTCCCGGGACTAGCGGCACCTACGAGCAGTACTTC
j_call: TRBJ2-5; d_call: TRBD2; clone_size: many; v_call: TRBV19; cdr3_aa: CASSIGGLGSGETQYF; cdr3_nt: TGTGCCAGTAGTATAGGAGGGTTAGGTAGCGGGGAGACCCAGTACTTC
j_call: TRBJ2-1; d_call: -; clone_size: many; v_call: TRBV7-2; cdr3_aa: CASSYMGGAYNEQFF; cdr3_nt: TGTGCCAGCAGCTATATGGGCGGGGCATACAATGAGCAGTTCTTC
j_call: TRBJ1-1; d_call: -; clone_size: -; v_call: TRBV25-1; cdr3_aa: CASAGYTEAFF; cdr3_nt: TGTGCCTCAGCGGGGTACACTGAAGCTTTCTTT
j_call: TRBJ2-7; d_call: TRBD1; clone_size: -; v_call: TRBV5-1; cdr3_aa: CASGPGQGAYEQYF; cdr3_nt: TGCGCCAGCGGACCGGGACAGGGGGCCTACGAGCAGTACTTC
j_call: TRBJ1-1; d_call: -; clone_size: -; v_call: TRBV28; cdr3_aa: CGSSSGQGSTEAFF; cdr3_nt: TGTGGCAGCAGTTCGGGGCAGGGAAGCACTGAAGCTTTCTTT
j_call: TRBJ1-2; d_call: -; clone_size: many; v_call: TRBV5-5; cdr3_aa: CASRLRWASHGYTF; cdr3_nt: TGTGCCAGCAGACTTCGTTGGGCGAGCCACGGCTACACCTTC